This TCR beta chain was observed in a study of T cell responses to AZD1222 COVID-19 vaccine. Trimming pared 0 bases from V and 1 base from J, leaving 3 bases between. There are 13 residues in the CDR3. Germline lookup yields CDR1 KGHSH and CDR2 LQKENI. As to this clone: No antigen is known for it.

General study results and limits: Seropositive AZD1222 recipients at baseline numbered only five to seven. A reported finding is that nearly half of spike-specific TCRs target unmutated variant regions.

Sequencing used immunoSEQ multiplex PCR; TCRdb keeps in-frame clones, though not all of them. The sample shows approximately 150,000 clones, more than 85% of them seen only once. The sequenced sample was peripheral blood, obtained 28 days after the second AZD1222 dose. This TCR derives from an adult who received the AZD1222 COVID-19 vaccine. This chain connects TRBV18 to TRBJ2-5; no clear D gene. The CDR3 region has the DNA TGTGCCAGCTCACCACCCCTCCAAGAGACCCAGTACTTC. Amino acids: CASSPPLQETQYF.